Ten or more counts support the clone carrying this TCR beta chain. The antigen is undetermined. This specimen belongs to a study of human T cells and chemical hapten exposure. Study in general: Patch tests applied 0.01% DPC to the upper back, read at 6 days. General study findings and limits: The number of TCRs above 1 in 1000 frequency did not change after DPC sensitization.

This CDR3 is 14 amino acids long. The V gene lost 7 bases and the J gene lost 4 bases, with 13 bases spanning the gap. The germline CDR1 and CDR2 sequences are SNHLY and FYNNEI. Via MiXCR, TCRdb re-called the RACE reads, giving one row per CDR3 protein. The table has under 450,000 distinct CDR3 sequences, 4.8% seen once. Time point specified: patch test 1, 2 weeks after DPC sensitization. The treatment denotes: therapeutic diphenylcyclopropenone sensitization with weekly scalp DPC. People who gave samples had alopecia, were 18 to 70 years old, and were suitable for DPC. Unfractionated whole blood served as the source for total RNA extraction.

This receptor was identified in a woman in her 50s with alopecia areata. Some clones in this sample may be carry-over from other donors' samples. The sequencing here drew on whole blood, taken in connection with sensitization to the hapten diphenylcyclopropenone (DPC). The chain joins TRBV2 to TRBJ2-2, with D possibly matching TRBD1 (5 bases). The CDR3 nucleotides are TGTGCCAGCAACCGACAGACGACCACCGGGGAGCTGTTTTTT. Protein: CASNRQTTTGELFF.